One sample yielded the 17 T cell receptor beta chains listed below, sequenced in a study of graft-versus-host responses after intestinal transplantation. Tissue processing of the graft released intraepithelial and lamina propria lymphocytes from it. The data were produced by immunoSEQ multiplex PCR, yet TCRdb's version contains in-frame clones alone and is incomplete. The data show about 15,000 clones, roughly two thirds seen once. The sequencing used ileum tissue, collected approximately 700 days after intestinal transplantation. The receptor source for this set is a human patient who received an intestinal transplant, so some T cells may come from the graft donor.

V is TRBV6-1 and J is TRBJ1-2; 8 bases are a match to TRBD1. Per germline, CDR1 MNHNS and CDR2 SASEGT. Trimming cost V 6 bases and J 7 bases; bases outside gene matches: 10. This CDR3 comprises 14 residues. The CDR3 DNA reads TGTGCCAGCAGAGTCTCAGGGGGCTCGTCTGGCTACACCTTC. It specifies CASRVSGGSSGYTF.

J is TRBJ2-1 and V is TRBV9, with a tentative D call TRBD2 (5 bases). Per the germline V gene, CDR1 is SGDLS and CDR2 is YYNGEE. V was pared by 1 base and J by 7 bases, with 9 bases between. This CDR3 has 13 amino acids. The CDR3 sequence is CASSVSSGNEQFF. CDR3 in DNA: TGTGCCAGCAGCGTATCTTCGGGGAATGAGCAGTTCTTC.

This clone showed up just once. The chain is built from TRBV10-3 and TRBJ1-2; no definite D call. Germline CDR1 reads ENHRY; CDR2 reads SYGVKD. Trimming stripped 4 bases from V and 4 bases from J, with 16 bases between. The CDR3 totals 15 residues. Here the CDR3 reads CAISGPERASYGYTF. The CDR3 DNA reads TGTGCCATCAGTGGTCCGGAGAGGGCCAGCTATGGCTACACCTTC.

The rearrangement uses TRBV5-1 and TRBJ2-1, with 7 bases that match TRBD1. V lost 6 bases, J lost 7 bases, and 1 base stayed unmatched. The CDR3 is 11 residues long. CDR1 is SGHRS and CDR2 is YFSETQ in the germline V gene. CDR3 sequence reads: CASTQGNEQFF. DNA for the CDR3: TGCGCCAGCACACAGGGGAATGAGCAGTTCTTC. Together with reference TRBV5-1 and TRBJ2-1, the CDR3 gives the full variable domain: KAGVTQTPRYLIKTRGQQVTLSCSPISGHRSVSWYQQTPGQGLQFLFEYFSETQRNKGNFPGRFSGRQFSNSRSEMNVSTLELGDSALYLCASTQGNEQFFGPGTRLTVL.

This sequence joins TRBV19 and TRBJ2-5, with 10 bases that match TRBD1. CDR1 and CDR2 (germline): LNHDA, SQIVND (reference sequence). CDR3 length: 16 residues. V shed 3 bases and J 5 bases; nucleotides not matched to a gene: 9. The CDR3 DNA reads TGTGCCAGTAGTATTAGGCGGGACAGGGGAGGTGAGACCCAGTACTTC. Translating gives CASSIRRDRGGETQYF. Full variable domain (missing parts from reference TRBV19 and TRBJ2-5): DGGITQSPKYLFRKEGQNVTLSCEQNLNHDAMYWYRQDPGQGLRLIYYSQIVNDFQKGDIAEGYSVSREKKESFPLTVTSAQKNPTAFYLCASSIRRDRGGETQYFGPGTRLLVL.

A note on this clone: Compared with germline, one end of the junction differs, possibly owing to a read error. CDR3 loop: CSARVGGMLF. CDR3 coding DNA: TGCAGTGCTAGAGTCGGGGGGATGCTTTTC. The chain recombines TRBV20-1 with TRBJ1-2; a possible D gene is TRBD1 (5 bases). The CDR3 sequence is 10 residues long. CDR1 is DFQATT and CDR2 is SNEGSKA in the germline V gene (reference sequence).

The CDR3 loop is CASSLGEGGETQYF. The DNA for the CDR3 is TGCGCCAGCAGTTTGGGGGAGGGTGGGGAGACCCAGTACTTC. The J gene is TRBJ2-5, the V gene TRBV4-3, with 7 bases matching TRBD2. The V segment lost 6 bases and the J segment 5 bases; nucleotides outside the gene matches: 9. Germline V lookup: CDR1 LGHNA, CDR2 YSLEER. The CDR3 has 14 residues.

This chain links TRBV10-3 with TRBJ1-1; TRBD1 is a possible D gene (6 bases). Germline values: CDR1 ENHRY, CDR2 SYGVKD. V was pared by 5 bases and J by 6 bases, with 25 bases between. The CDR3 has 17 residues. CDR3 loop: CAISPRTLTGRLSEAFF. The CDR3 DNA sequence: TGTGCCATCAGTCCCCGTACCCTAACAGGGCGTTTGTCTGAAGCTTTCTTT.

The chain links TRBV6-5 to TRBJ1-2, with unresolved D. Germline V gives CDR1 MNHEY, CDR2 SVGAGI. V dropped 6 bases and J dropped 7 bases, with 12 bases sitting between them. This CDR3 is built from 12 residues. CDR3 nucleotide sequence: TGTGCCAGCAGCCGCCGTGGACTTGGCTACACCTTC. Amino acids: CASSRRGLGYTF.

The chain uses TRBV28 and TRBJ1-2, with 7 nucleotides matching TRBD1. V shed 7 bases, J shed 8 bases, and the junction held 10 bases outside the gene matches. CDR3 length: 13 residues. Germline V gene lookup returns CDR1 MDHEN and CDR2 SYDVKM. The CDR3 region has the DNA TGTGCCAGCACCGGACGACAGGGCGGGGGCTACACCTTC. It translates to CASTGRQGGGYTF.

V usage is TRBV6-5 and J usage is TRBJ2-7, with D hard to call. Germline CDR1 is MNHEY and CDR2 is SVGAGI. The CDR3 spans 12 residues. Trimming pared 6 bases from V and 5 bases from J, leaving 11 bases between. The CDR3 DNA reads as TGTGCCAGCAGACGATATGCGGACGAGCAGTACTTC. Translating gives CASRRYADEQYF.

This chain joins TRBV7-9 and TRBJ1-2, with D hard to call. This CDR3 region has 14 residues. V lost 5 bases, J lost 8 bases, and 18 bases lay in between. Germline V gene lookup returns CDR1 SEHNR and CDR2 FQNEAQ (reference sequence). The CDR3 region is CASSPPTLHWGYTF. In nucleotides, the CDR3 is TGTGCCAGCAGCCCTCCTACCCTGCATTGGGGCTACACCTTC.

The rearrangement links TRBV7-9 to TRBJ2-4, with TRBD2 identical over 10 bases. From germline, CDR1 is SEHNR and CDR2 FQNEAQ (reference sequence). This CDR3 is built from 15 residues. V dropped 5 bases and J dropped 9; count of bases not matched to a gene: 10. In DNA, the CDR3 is TGTGCCAGCAGCGTTCCCGCTAGCGGGGGTAGCATTCAGTACTTC. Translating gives CASSVPASGGSIQYF.

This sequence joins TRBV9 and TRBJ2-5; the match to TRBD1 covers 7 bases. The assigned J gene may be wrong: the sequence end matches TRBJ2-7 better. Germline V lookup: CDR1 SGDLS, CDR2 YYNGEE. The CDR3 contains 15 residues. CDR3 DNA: TGTGCCAGCAGCCCTCGACAGGGAAGCTCCTACGAGCAGTACTTC. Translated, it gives CASSPRQGSSYEQYF.

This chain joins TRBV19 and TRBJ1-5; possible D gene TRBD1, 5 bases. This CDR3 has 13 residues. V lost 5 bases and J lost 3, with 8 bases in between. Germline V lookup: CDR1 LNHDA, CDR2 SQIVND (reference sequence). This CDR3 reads CASSGRANQPQHF. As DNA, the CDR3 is TGTGCCAGTAGTGGCAGGGCCAATCAGCCCCAGCATTTT.

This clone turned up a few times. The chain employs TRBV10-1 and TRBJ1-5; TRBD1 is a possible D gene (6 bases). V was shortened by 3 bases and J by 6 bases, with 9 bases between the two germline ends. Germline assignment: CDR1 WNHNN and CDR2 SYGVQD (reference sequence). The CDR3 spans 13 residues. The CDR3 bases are TGCGCCAGCAGTGAACAGGGAAGTCAGCCCCAGCATTTT. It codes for CASSEQGSQPQHF.

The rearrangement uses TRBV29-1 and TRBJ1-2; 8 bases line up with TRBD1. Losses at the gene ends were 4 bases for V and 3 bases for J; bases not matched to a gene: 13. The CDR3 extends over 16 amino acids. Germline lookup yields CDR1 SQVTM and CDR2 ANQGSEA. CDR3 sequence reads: CSVGPGTGSLHYGYTF. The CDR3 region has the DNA TGCAGCGTTGGACCCGGGACAGGCTCCTTACACTATGGCTACACCTTC.